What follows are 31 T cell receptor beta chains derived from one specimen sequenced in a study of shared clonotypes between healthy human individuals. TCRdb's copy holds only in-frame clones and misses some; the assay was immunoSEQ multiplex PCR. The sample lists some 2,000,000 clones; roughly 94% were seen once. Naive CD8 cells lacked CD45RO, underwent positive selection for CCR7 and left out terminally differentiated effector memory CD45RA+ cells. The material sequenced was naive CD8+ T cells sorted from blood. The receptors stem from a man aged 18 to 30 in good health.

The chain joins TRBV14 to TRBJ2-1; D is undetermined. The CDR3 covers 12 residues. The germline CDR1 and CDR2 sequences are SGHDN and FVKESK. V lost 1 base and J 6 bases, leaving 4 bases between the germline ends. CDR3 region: CASSQVTNEQFF. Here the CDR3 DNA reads TGTGCCAGCAGCCAAGTCACCAATGAGCAGTTCTTC.

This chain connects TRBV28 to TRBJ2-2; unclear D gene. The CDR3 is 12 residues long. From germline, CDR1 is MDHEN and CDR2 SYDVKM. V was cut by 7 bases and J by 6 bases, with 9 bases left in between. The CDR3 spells CASNITPGELFF. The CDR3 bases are TGTGCCAGCAACATAACCCCCGGGGAGCTGTTTTTT.

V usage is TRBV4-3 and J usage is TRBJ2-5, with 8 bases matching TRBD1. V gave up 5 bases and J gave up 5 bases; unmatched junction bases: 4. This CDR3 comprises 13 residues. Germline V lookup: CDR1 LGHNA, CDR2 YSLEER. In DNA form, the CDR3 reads TGCGCCAGCAGCGATACAGGGGGGGAGACCCAGTACTTC. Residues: CASSDTGGETQYF.

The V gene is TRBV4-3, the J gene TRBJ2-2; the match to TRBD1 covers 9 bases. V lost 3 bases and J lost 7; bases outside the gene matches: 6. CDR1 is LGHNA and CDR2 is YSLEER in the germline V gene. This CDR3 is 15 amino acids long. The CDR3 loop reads CASSQLTGGIGELFF. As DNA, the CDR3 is TGCGCCAGCAGCCAGTTGACAGGGGGAATCGGGGAGCTGTTTTTT.

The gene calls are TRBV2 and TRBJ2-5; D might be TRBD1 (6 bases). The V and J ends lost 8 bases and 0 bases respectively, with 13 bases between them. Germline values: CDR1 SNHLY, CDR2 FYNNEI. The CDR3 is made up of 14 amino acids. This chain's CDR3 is CASQPGQYQETQYF. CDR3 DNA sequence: TGTGCCAGCCAGCCCGGACAGTACCAAGAGACCCAGTACTTC.

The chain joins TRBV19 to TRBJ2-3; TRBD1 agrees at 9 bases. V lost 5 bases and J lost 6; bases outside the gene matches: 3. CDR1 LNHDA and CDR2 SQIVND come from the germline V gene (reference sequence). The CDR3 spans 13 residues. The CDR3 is CASSGTGRDTQYF. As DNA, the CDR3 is TGTGCCAGTAGTGGGACAGGGAGGGATACGCAGTATTTT.

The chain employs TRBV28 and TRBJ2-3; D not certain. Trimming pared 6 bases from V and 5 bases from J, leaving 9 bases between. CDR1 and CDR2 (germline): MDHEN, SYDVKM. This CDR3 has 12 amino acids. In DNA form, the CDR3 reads TGTGCCAGCAGCGAAAGTAAAGATACGCAGTATTTT. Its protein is CASSESKDTQYF.

CDR3 residues: CAWSVGRGHDEQYF. The CDR3 nucleotides are TGTGCCTGGAGTGTAGGCAGGGGGCACGACGAGCAGTACTTC. The chain has TRBV30 and TRBJ2-7, with 8 bases identical to TRBD1. Trimming took 0 bases from V and 5 from J; bases not matched to a gene: 6. Germline CDR1 GTSNPN, CDR2 SVGIG (reference sequence). The CDR3 consists of 14 residues.

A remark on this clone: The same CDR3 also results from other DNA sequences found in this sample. DNA of the CDR3: TGTGCCAGCAGCGTAACCTACAATGAGCAGTTCTTC. Amino acids: CASSVTYNEQFF. This chain connects TRBV9 to TRBJ2-1; unclear D gene. The CDR3 has 12 amino acids. V gave up 1 base and J gave up 2 bases, with 1 base separating them. Germline loops: CDR1 SGDLS, CDR2 YYNGEE.

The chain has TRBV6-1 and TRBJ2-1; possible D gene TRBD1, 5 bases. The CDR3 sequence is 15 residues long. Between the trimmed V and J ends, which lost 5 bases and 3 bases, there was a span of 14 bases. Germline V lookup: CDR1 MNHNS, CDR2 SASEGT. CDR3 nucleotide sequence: TGTGCCAGCAGTACAGGTACCATCGGCTACAATGAGCAGTTCTTC. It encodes CASSTGTIGYNEQFF.

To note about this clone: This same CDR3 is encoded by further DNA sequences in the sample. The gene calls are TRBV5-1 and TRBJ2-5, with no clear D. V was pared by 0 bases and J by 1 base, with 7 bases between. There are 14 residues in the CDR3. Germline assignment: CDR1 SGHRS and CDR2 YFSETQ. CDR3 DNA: TGCGCCAGCAGCTTGGAGGGCAGCCAAGAGACCCAGTACTTC. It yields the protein CASSLEGSQETQYF.

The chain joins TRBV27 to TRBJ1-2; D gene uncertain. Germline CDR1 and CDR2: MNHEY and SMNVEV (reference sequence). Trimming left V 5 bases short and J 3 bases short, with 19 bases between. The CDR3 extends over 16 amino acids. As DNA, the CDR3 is TGTGCCAGCAGTCCCACTGAGGACCCGGGGTACTATGGCTACACCTTC. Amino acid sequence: CASSPTEDPGYYGYTF.

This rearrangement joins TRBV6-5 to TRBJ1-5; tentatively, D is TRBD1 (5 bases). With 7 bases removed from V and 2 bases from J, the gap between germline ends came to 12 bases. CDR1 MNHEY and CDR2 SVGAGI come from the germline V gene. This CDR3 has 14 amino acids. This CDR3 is CASTAGWGNQPQHF. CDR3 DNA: TGTGCCAGCACCGCAGGGTGGGGCAATCAGCCCCAGCATTTT.

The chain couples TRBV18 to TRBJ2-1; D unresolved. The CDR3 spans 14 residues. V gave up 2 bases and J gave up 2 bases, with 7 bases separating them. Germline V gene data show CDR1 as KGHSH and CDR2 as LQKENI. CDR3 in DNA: TGTGCCAGCTCACCAATAGTAGCCTACAATGAGCAGTTCTTC. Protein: CASSPIVAYNEQFF.

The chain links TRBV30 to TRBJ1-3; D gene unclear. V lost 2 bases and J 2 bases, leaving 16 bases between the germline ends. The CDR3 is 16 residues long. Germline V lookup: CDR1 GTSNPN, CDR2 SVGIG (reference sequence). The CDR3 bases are TGTGCCTGGAGTATACCGACGGAATTAACTGGAAACACCATATATTTT. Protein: CAWSIPTELTGNTIYF.

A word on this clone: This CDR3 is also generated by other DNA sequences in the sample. CDR3 nucleotides: TGTGCCAGCAGCGACGGCACTTACGAGCAGTACTTC. Protein sequence: CASSDGTYEQYF. The genes are TRBV5-4 and TRBJ2-7; no clear D gene. The CDR3 runs to 12 residues. The ends were cut back, 4 bases at V and 4 bases at J, with 9 bases in the middle. Germline CDR1 reads SGHNT; CDR2 reads YYREEE (reference sequence).

As DNA, the CDR3 is TGTGCCAGCAGTTCGGGCGCCGAGATGTGGGGCACTGAAGCTTTCTTT. It is translated as CASSSGAEMWGTEAFF. The rearrangement joins TRBV28 to TRBJ1-1; no definite D call. The CDR3 has 16 amino acids. Looked up from germline, CDR1 is MDHEN and CDR2 is SYDVKM. The V gene lost 4 bases and the J gene lost 4 bases, with 19 bases spanning the gap. Looking up the rest from reference TRBV28 and TRBJ1-1 gives the full variable domain: DVKVTQSSRYLVKRTGEKVFLECVQDMDHENMFWYRQDPGLGLRLIYFSYDVKMKEKGDIPEGYSVSREKKERFSLILESASTNQTSMYLCASSSGAEMWGTEAFFGQGTRLTVV.

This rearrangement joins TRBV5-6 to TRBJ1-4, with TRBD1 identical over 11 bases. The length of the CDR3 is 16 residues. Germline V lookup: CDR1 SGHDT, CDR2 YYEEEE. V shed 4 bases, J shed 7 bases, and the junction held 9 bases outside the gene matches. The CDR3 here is CASSTRTGGAGEKLFF. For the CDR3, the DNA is TGTGCCAGCAGCACCCGGACAGGGGGCGCCGGTGAAAAACTGTTTTTT.

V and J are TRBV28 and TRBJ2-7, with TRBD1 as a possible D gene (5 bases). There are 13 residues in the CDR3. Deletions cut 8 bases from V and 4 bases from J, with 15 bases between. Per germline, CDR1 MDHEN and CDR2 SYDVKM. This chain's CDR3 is CASSTGSSYEQYF. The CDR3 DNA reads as TGTGCCAGCTCAACAGGCTCTAGTTACGAGCAGTACTTC. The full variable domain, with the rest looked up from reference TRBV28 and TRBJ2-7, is DVKVTQSSRYLVKRTGEKVFLECVQDMDHENMFWYRQDPGLGLRLIYFSYDVKMKEKGDIPEGYSVSREKKERFSLILESASTNQTSMYLCASSTGSSYEQYFGPGTRLTVT.

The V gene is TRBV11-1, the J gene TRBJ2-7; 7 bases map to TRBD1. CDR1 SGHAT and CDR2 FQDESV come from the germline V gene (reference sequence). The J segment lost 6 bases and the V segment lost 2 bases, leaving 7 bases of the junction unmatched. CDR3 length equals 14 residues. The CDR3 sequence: CASSLTGESIEQYF. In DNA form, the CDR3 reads TGTGCCAGCAGCTTAACAGGGGAGTCTATCGAGCAGTACTTC.

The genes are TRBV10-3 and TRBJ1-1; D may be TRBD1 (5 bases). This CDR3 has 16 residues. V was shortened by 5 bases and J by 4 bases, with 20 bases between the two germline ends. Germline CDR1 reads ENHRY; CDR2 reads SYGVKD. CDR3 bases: TGTGCCATCAGTATAGACCCTGGGGGGGTCGGCACTGAAGCTTTCTTT. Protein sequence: CAISIDPGGVGTEAFF.

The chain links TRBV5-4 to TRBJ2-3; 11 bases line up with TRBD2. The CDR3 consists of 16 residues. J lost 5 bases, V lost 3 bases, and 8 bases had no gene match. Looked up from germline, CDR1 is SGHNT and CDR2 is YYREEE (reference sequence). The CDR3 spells CASSSISGRAEDTQYF. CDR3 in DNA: TGTGCCAGCAGCTCCATTAGCGGGAGGGCCGAAGATACGCAGTATTTT.

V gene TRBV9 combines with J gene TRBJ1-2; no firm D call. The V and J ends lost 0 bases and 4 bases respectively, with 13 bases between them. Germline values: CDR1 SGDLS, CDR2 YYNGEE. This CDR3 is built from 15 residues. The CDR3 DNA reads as TGTGCCAGCAGCGTAGGACGGGGAGAGGTCTATGGCTACACCTTC. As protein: CASSVGRGEVYGYTF.

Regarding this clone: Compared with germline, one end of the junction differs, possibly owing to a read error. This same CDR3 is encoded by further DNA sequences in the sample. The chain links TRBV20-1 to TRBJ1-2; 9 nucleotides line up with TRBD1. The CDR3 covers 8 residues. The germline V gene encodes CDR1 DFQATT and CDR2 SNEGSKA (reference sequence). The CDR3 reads CSAGTGNF. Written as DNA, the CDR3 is TGTAGTGCTGGGACAGGGAACTTC.

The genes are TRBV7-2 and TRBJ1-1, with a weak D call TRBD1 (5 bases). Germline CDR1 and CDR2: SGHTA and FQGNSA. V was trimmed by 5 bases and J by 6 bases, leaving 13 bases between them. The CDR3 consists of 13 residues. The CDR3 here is CASSQLLGAEAFF. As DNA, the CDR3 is TGTGCCAGCAGCCAACTTCTGGGGGCTGAAGCTTTCTTT.

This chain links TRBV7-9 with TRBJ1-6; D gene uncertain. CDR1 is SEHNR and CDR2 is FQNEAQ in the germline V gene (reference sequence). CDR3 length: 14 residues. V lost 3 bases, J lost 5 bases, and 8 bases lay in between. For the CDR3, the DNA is TGTGCCAGCAGCTTTACAGAAGATAATTCACCCCTCCACTTT. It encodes CASSFTEDNSPLHF. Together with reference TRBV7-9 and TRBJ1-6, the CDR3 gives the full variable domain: DTGVSQNPRHKITKRGQNVTFRCDPISEHNRLYWYRQTLGQGPEFLTYFQNEAQLEKSRLLSDRFSAERPKGSFSTLEIQRTEQGDSAMYLCASSFTEDNSPLHFGNGTRLTVT.

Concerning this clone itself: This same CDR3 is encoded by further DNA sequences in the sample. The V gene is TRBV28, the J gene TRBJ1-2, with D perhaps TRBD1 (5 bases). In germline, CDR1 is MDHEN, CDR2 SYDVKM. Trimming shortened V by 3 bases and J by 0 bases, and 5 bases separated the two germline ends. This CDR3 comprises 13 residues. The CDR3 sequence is CASSFRANYGYTF. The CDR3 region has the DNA TGTGCCAGCAGTTTCAGGGCTAACTATGGCTACACCTTC.

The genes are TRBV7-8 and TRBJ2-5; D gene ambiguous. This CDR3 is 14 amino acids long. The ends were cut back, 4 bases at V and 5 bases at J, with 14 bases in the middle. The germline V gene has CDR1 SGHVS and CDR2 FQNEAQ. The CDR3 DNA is TGTGCCAGCAGCTCCCCTTCCGAATTGGAGACCCAGTACTTC. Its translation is CASSSPSELETQYF. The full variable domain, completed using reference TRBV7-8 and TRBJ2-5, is GAGVSQSPRYKVAKRGQDVALRCDPISGHVSLFWYQQALGQGPEFLTYFQNEAQLDKSGLPSDRFFAERPEGSVSTLKIQRTQQEDSAVYLCASSSPSELETQYFGPGTRLLVL.

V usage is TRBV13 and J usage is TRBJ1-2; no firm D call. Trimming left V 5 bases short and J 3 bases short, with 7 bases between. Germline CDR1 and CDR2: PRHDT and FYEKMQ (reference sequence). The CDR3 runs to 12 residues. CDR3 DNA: TGTGCCAGCAGCCTTACGGACTATGGCTACACCTTC. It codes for CASSLTDYGYTF.

The DNA of the CDR3 is TGCGCCAGCAGACTAGCGGAGCAGTTCTTC. It translates to CASRLAEQFF. The V call is TRBV10-1, the J call TRBJ2-1; TRBD2 matches 7 bases. The CDR3 has 10 residues. Unmatched junction bases numbered 0, after V lost 6 bases and J lost 10 bases. CDR1 is WNHNN, CDR2 SYGVQD, per germline (reference sequence).

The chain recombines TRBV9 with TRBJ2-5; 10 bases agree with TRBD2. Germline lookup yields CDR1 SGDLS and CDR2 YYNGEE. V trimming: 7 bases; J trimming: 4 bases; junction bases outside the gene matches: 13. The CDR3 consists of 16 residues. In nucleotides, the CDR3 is TGTGCCAGCGAACCTGGGGCTAGCGGGAGCACAGAGACCCAGTACTTC. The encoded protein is CASEPGASGSTETQYF.